Below, 11 T cell receptor beta chains from the same sample are listed, as sequenced in a study of blood T cells in healthy people across ages. For the second PCR, which ran for 7 to 11 cycles, a sample-barcoded 5' primer and a J-beta primer mix were used. TCRdb analysed the 5' RACE reads with MiXCR anew, one entry per CDR3 protein. The data contain hundreds of thousands of distinct CDR3 sequences, 46% of them singletons. The sequenced sample consisted of blood. The receptors stem from a man of 80 years or more in good health.

This rearrangement joins TRBV5-1 to TRBJ2-3; 9 bases agree with TRBD2. The CDR3 extends over 15 amino acids. V dropped 2 bases and J dropped 5; count of bases not matched to a gene: 6. Germline V gives CDR1 SGHRS, CDR2 YFSETQ. In nucleotides, the CDR3 is TGCGCCAGCAGCTTACTTAGCGGGAGAATAGATACGCAGTATTTT. Encoded protein: CASSLLSGRIDTQYF.

This clonotype was found once. The chain uses TRBV6-6 and TRBJ2-2; D is uncertain. Looked up from germline, CDR1 is MNHNY and CDR2 is SVGAGI (reference sequence). V lost 6 bases, J lost 4 bases, and 12 bases lay in between. This CDR3 comprises 14 residues. The CDR3 DNA follows: TGTGCCAGCAGCCATGCCCCTGCCACCGGGGAGCTGTTTTTT. Encoded protein: CASSHAPATGELFF.

This clonotype was found once. The chain employs TRBV28 and TRBJ2-7; D call uncertain. The DNA end is more similar to TRBJ2-5, so the J call may be wrong. This CDR3 comprises 15 residues. CDR1 and CDR2 (germline): MDHEN, SYDVKM. The CDR3 here is CASSFQPGGEETQYF. CDR3 DNA sequence: TGTGCCAGCAGTTTTCAGCCGGGTGGGGAAGAGACCCAGTACTTC.

This chain joins TRBV2 and TRBJ1-6; D not certain. Germline V gene lookup returns CDR1 SNHLY and CDR2 FYNNEI. Trimming took 0 bases from V and 8 from J, leaving 8 bases between them. CDR3 size: 14 residues. CDR3 DNA: TGTGCCAGCAGTGAAGCGCTTGAGTATTCACCCCTCCACTTT. Its translation is CASSEALEYSPLHF. The full variable domain, with the rest looked up from reference TRBV2 and TRBJ1-6, is EPEVTQTPSHQVTQMGQEVILRCVPISNHLYFYWYRQILGQKVEFLVSFYNNEISEKSEIFDDQFSVERPDGSNFTLKIRSTKLEDSAMYFCASSEALEYSPLHFGNGTRLTVT.

The J gene is TRBJ2-4, the V gene TRBV28; tentative D call: TRBD2 (5 bases). Germline-derived CDR1 and CDR2 are MDHEN and SYDVKM. V lost 7 bases to trimming and J lost 7 bases, with 23 bases between them. The CDR3 contains 16 residues. The CDR3 protein is CASTPSGRGLRNIQYF. As DNA, the CDR3 is TGTGCCAGCACCCCCTCGGGCAGAGGGTTAAGGAACATTCAGTACTTC.

In its sample, this clonotype was seen a few times. The chain has TRBV24-1 and TRBJ2-3; 10 nucleotides match TRBD2. This CDR3 has 15 amino acids. The germline V gene has CDR1 KGHDR and CDR2 SFDVKD. Losses at the gene ends were 6 bases for V and 2 bases for J; bases not matched to a gene: 4. In nucleotides, the CDR3 is TGTGCCACCAGTCCTAGCGGGAGATCCACAGATACGCAGTATTTT. This encodes CATSPSGRSTDTQYF.

With regard to this clonotype: The CDR3 does not end in the conserved phenylalanine or tryptophan, so this is likely a read error. V is TRBV7-3 and J is TRBJ2-1, with a tentative D call TRBD1 (5 bases). Germline CDR1 is SGHTA and CDR2 is FQGTGA. This CDR3 is built from 13 residues. The V end was cut by 1 base, the J end by 10 bases, with 11 bases between. CDR3 sequence: CASSLKVAGEQFL. In DNA, the CDR3 is TGTGCCAGCAGCTTAAAGGTAGCAGGGGAGCAGTTCTTA.

V is TRBV6-6 and J is TRBJ2-7, with D perhaps TRBD2 (6 bases). CDR1 is MNHNY, CDR2 SVGAGI, per germline (reference sequence). This CDR3 is 16 amino acids long. With 5 bases removed from V and 6 bases from J, the gap between germline ends came to 23 bases. The CDR3 DNA reads TGTGCCAGCAGTCCCCCGGGGACTCCTGTTCAGGGCGAGCAGTACTTC. Amino acids: CASSPPGTPVQGEQYF.

On this clonotype: A read error likely explains this, since a far larger clone differs by one base. The genes are TRBV14 and TRBJ2-3; D perhaps matches TRBD1 (6 bases). With 4 bases removed from V and 8 bases from J, the gap between germline ends came to 16 bases. Per the germline V gene, CDR1 is SGHDN and CDR2 is FVKESK. The CDR3 length is 14 residues. The DNA of the CDR3 is TGTGCCAGCAGCCTCGGTGGGGGCTCAGCTACGCAGTATTTT. Encoded protein: CASSLGGGSATQYF.

This clonotype showed up just a few times. The V gene is TRBV20-1, the J gene TRBJ2-7, with D maybe TRBD2 (6 bases). Trimming took off 5 bases at V and 0 bases at J, with 17 bases between the two ends. Germline V gives CDR1 DFQATT, CDR2 SNEGSKA (reference sequence). This CDR3 is built from 15 residues. CDR3 loop: CSAVSRRGSSYEQYF. The CDR3 DNA reads as TGCAGTGCTGTATCCCGACGGGGGTCCTCCTACGAGCAGTACTTC.

The chain carries TRBV27 and TRBJ2-7; D could derive from TRBD1 or TRBD2 (6 bases each). The CDR3 has 16 amino acids. Germline V lookup: CDR1 MNHEY, CDR2 SMNVEV (reference sequence). Trimming shortened V by 5 bases and J by 4 bases, and 21 bases separated the two germline ends. The CDR3: CASSPMGGRVTYEQYF. CDR3 sequence (DNA): TGTGCCAGCAGTCCAATGGGGGGCAGGGTGACATACGAGCAGTACTTC.